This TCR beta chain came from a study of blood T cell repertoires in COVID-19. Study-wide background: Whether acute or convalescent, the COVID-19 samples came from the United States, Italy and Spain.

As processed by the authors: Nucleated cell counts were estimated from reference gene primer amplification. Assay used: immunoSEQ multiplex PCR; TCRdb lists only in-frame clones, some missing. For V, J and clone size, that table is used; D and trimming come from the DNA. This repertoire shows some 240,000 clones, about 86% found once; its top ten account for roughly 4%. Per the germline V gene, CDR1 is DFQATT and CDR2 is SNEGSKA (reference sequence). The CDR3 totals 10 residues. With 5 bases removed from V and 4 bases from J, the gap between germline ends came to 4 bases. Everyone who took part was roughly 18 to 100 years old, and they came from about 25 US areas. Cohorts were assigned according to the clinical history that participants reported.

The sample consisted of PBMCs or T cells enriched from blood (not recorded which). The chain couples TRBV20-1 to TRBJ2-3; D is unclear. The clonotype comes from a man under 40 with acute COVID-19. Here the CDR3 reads CSAEADTQYF. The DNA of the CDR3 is TGCAGTGCTGAGGCAGATACGCAGTATTTT.